One and the same sample provided the 11 T cell receptor beta chains below, sequenced in a study of post-analysis software for immune sequencing data. Study results and limitations: Patients showed TRBV5-6, TRBV5-1 and TRBV20-1 among four to six TRBV segments more frequent than in controls.

No cognate antigen is known for these TCRs. Presence of unique molecular identifiers characterized the TCR beta cDNA libraries. TCRdb analysed the PCR reads with MiXCR anew, one entry per CDR3 protein. Counted here are about 680,000 distinct CDR3 sequences, approximately 60% occurring once; the ten biggest clones make up approximately 10%. Sequenced: blood. These receptors came from a girl aged 2-9 years with multiple sclerosis.

This clonotype was found once. The gene calls are TRBV6-1 and TRBJ2-7; D possibly matches TRBD1 or TRBD2 (5 bases each). In germline, CDR1 is MNHNS, CDR2 SASEGT. Deletions cut 7 bases from V and 0 bases from J, with 13 bases between. CDR3 length: 14 residues. CDR3 sequence: CASTLGVNSYEQYF. DNA for the CDR3: TGTGCCAGCACCTTGGGGGTCAACTCCTACGAGCAGTACTTC.

The chain links TRBV7-2 to TRBJ1-1; no clear D gene. V lost 4 bases and J lost 3, with 6 bases in between. Germline loops: CDR1 SGHTA, CDR2 FQGNSA. The CDR3 totals 12 residues. The CDR3 here is CASSYQHTEAFF. The CDR3 DNA is TGTGCCAGCAGCTATCAACACACTGAAGCTTTCTTT.

The rearrangement joins TRBV3-1 to TRBJ1-5; no clear D. The V end lost 1 base, the J end lost 4 bases, and 8 bases lay between the germline ends. This CDR3 is 14 amino acids long. CDR1 is LGHDT and CDR2 is YNNKEL in the germline V gene (reference sequence). The CDR3 loop is CASSQGRINQPQHF. The CDR3 nucleotides read TGTGCCAGCAGCCAAGGGCGAATTAATCAGCCCCAGCATTTT.

The chain couples TRBV7-8 to TRBJ2-3; 8 bases are shared with TRBD2. J gave up 8 bases and V 1 base, and 8 bases lay outside the gene matches. The CDR3 consists of 15 residues. Per germline, CDR1 SGHVS and CDR2 FQNEAQ. Here the CDR3 DNA reads TGTGCCAGCAGCTTAGGGGACGGGGGGGCGTTTACGCAGTATTTT. Translated, it gives CASSLGDGGAFTQYF.

Only a few counts were recorded for this clonotype. This rearrangement joins TRBV2 to TRBJ1-5; no definite D call. V shed 7 bases and J shed 5 bases, with 15 bases lying between them. The germline V gene encodes CDR1 SNHLY and CDR2 FYNNEI. The CDR3 is 14 amino acids. The DNA of the CDR3 is TGTGCCAGCACCGACGGACGGTTAGATCAGCCCCAGCATTTT. Translating gives CASTDGRLDQPQHF.

The chain carries TRBV6-6 and TRBJ2-5; no clear D gene. The CDR3 totals 12 residues. V was clipped by 5 bases and J by 2 bases, with 6 bases between them. Germline CDR1 reads MNHNY; CDR2 reads SVGAGI (reference sequence). CDR3 region: CASSQPQETQYF. The CDR3, as DNA: TGTGCCAGCAGTCAACCGCAAGAGACCCAGTACTTC.

The rearrangement links TRBV20-1 to TRBJ2-6; 9 nucleotides line up with TRBD1. Germline values: CDR1 DFQATT, CDR2 SNEGSKA (reference sequence). The ends lost 1 base at V and 2 bases at J; junction bases unmatched: 12. The CDR3 runs to 19 residues. The CDR3 sequence is CSARVRRDRDRAGANVLTF. The CDR3 nucleotides read TGCAGTGCTAGAGTAAGGAGGGACAGGGACCGGGCTGGGGCCAACGTCCTGACTTTC.

V usage is TRBV4-2 and J usage is TRBJ2-3, with D perhaps matching TRBD1 (6 bases). Trimming pared 1 base from V and 2 bases from J, leaving 10 bases between. This CDR3 is 15 amino acids long. Germline V gives CDR1 LGHNA, CDR2 YNFKEQ. Written as DNA, the CDR3 is TGTGCCAGCAGCCAAGGGGCAGGGGTCACAGATACGCAGTATTTT. Translated, it gives CASSQGAGVTDTQYF.

The chain carries TRBV10-3 and TRBJ1-2; 9 bases line up with TRBD1. V lost 5 bases, J lost 6 bases, and 4 bases stayed unmatched. The germline V gene encodes CDR1 ENHRY and CDR2 SYGVKD. This CDR3 is 13 amino acids long. CDR3 sequence reads: CAISMDRGDGYTF. CDR3 nucleotide sequence: TGTGCCATCAGTATGGACAGGGGTGATGGCTACACCTTC.

This chain connects TRBV25-1 to TRBJ2-1; D might be TRBD2 (5 bases). The CDR3 is 15 residues long. V lost 3 bases and J lost 3, with 12 bases in between. CDR1 is MGHDK, CDR2 SYGVNS, per germline. The CDR3 loop reads CASSDRTGNYNEQFF. As DNA, the CDR3 is TGTGCCAGCAGTGACCGGACGGGGAACTACAATGAGCAGTTCTTC.

The V call is TRBV7-2, the J call TRBJ1-5; TRBD1 aligns across 7 bases. V trimming: 2 bases; J trimming: 4 bases; junction bases outside the gene matches: 5. The CDR3 is 15 residues long. From germline, CDR1 is SGHTA and CDR2 FQGNSA. The DNA of the CDR3 is TGTGCCAGCAGCTTACTACCAGGGGGTAATCAGCCCCAGCATTTT. It specifies CASSLLPGGNQPQHF.